The subject of this entry is one T cell receptor beta chain. Its specificity is not known. The sample belongs to a study of cytomegalovirus exposure and HLA in healthy donors. In germline, CDR1 is SGHRS, CDR2 YFSETQ. This CDR3 contains 15 residues. V lost 1 base to trimming and J lost 0 bases, with 9 bases between them. Profiled with immunoSEQ multiplex PCR; TCRdb holds only in-frame clones, not every one. The table includes fewer than 200,000 clones, approximately 86% detected once. Findings and limits, study-wide: The study listed roughly 160 cytomegalovirus-associated TCR beta chains.

This rearrangement joins TRBV5-1 to TRBJ2-3, with D unresolved. Sequences were obtained from PBMCs. The clonotype was recovered from a woman in her late teens or twenties in good health and CMV-seronegative. CDR3 loop: CASSLPSSSTDTQYF. CDR3 nucleotide sequence: TGCGCCAGCAGCTTGCCCTCTTCGAGCACAGATACGCAGTATTTT.